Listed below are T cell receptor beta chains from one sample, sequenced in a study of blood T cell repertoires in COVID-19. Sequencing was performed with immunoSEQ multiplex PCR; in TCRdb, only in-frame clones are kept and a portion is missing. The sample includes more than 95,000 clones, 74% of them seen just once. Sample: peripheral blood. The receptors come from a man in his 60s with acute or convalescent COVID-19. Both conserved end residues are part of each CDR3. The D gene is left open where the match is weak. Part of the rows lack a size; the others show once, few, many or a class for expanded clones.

CASSKQSTGELFF,TGTGCCAGCAGCAAACAGAGTACAGGGGAGCTGTTTTTT,TRBV14,NA,NA,TRBJ2-2
CASSVYDRTGEQYF,TGTGCCAGCAGCGTCTACGACAGAACCGGCGAGCAGTACTTC,TRBV9,NA,NA,TRBJ2-7
CASSPAARDSYYQPQHF,TGTGCCAGCAGTCCTGCCGCCCGGGACAGCTACTATCAGCCCCAGCATTTT,TRBV27,NA,TRBD1,TRBJ1-5
CASSLAVAASYNEQFF,TGCGCCAGCAGCTTGGCCGTAGCGGCCTCCTACAATGAGCAGTTCTTC,TRBV5-1,NA,NA,TRBJ2-1
CASSSATSLETQYF,TGTGCCAGCAGTTCCGCGACTAGCCTGGAGACCCAGTACTTC,TRBV28,NA,TRBD2,TRBJ2-5
CASSLAGREDYGYTF,TGTGCCAGCAGCTTAGCGGGCAGGGAGGACTATGGCTACACCTTC,TRBV7-9,NA,NA,TRBJ1-2
CATSQTGNRYGYTF,TGTGCCACCAGTCAGACAGGGAACCGCTATGGCTACACCTTC,TRBV24-1,NA,TRBD1,TRBJ1-2
CASRWGQGGSPLHF,TGTGCCAGCCGTTGGGGACAGGGAGGTTCACCCCTCCACTTT,TRBV3-1/TRBV3-2,few,TRBD1,TRBJ1-6
CASTMPPTGNTEAFF,TGTGCCAGCACCATGCCCCCAACCGGGAACACTGAAGCTTTCTTT,TRBV13,few,NA,TRBJ1-1
CASSLTGTERGYTF,TGTGCCAGCAGTTTGACCGGGACAGAGCGGGGCTACACCTTC,TRBV27,NA,TRBD1,TRBJ1-2
CAWDRGQGSNQPQHF,TGTGCCTGGGACAGGGGGCAGGGAAGCAATCAGCCCCAGCATTTT,TRBV30,NA,TRBD1,TRBJ1-5
CASSRDRGKETQYF,TGTGCCAGCAGCCGGGACAGGGGGAAAGAGACCCAGTACTTC,TRBV11-3,NA,TRBD1,TRBJ2-5
CASSVVLAGGTDTQYF,TGTGCCAGCAGCGTAGTCCTAGCGGGGGGCACAGATACGCAGTATTTT,TRBV9,NA,TRBD2,TRBJ2-3
CASSLQGLGPQHF,TGTGCCAGCAGCCTACAGGGTCTCGGGCCCCAGCATTTT,TRBV12-3/TRBV12-4,few,NA,TRBJ1-5
CASSGGGLNNEQFF,TGCGCCAGCAGCGGCGGGGGCCTTAACAATGAGCAGTTCTTC,TRBV5-1,NA,NA,TRBJ2-1
CATSDPAGGESGYTF,TGTGCCACCAGTGATCCTGCAGGGGGCGAAAGTGGCTACACCTTC,TRBV24-1,NA,TRBD1,TRBJ1-2
CASSPEITAYEQYF,TGTGCCAGCAGCCCCGAGATTACAGCCTACGAGCAGTACTTC,TRBV11-3,NA,NA,TRBJ2-7
CASSPPLLGGTEAFF,TGTGCCAGCAGCCCACCATTACTGGGAGGGACTGAAGCTTTCTTT,TRBV9,NA,NA,TRBJ1-1
CASSLPGVEEKLFF,TGTGCCAGCAGCTTACCAGGGGTTGAAGAAAAACTGTTTTTT,TRBV11-1,few,NA,TRBJ1-4
CASSETGGYYEQYF,TGTGCCAGCTCAGAGACAGGGGGCTACTACGAGCAGTACTTC,TRBV19,NA,TRBD1,TRBJ2-7
CATSRTTGPNYGYTF,TGTGCCACCAGCAGGACGACAGGACCTAACTATGGCTACACCTTC,TRBV15,NA,NA,TRBJ1-2
CASSEGTPPYEQYF,TGTGCCAGCAGTGAGGGGACACCGCCCTACGAGCAGTACTTC,TRBV6-4,NA,NA,TRBJ2-7
CASSTGGLGTEAFF,TGTGCCAGCAGTACAGGGGGTTTAGGCACTGAAGCTTTCTTT,TRBV5-4,NA,TRBD1,TRBJ1-1
CASMPSAGSPDNEQFF,TGTGCCAGTATGCCCTCCGCAGGGTCACCGGACAATGAGCAGTTCTTC,TRBV19,NA,NA,TRBJ2-1
CASSLGTADNEQFF,TGTGCCAGCAGCTTAGGGACAGCGGACAATGAGCAGTTCTTC,TRBV7-9,once,NA,TRBJ2-1
CASSEVGSGRASGTQYF,TGTGCCAGCAGTGAAGTGGGTAGCGGGAGGGCCAGTGGTACGCAGTATTTT,TRBV6-1,few,TRBD2,TRBJ2-3
CASSYPQGKNTEAFF,TGCGCCAGCAGCTACCCACAGGGTAAGAACACTGAAGCTTTCTTT,TRBV5-1,NA,NA,TRBJ1-1
CAWGRGQVNEKLFF,TGTGCCTGGGGTAGGGGACAGGTTAATGAAAAACTGTTTTTT,TRBV30,NA,TRBD1,TRBJ1-4
CASSLGLAGAEQFF,TGTGCCAGCAGTCTGGGACTAGCGGGAGCTGAGCAGTTCTTC,TRBV6-4,NA,TRBD2,TRBJ2-1
CAIRVNRGPYYGYTF,TGTGCCATCAGAGTGAACAGGGGACCATACTATGGCTACACCTTC,TRBV10-3,NA,TRBD1,TRBJ1-2
CASSQETGFSYTF,TGCGCCAGCAGCCAAGAGACAGGTTTTTCCTACACCTTC,TRBV4-1,few,NA,TRBJ1-2
CASSLAGPGTEAFF,TGTGCCAGCAGTTTGGCGGGGCCGGGCACTGAAGCTTTCTTT,TRBV28,NA,NA,TRBJ1-1
CASSFTWDRGLIELFF,TGTGCCAGCAGTTTTACCTGGGACAGGGGGCTAATTGAGCTGTTTTTT,TRBV27,NA,TRBD1,TRBJ2-2
CASSLRGNANTGELFF,TGTGCCAGCAGCTTACGAGGGAATGCGAACACCGGGGAGCTGTTTTTT,TRBV7-3,NA,NA,TRBJ2-2
CAWSQGGGSSYNSPLHF,TGTGCCTGGAGTCAAGGGGGAGGGAGCTCCTATAATTCACCCCTCCACTTT,TRBV30,few,NA,TRBJ1-6
CASSPQYAYYEQYF,TGTGCCAGCAGCCCTCAATACGCCTACTACGAGCAGTACTTC,TRBV11-2,NA,NA,TRBJ2-7
CASSPQGGDSKIQYF,TGTGCCAGTAGTCCCCAGGGTGGGGACAGCAAGATTCAGTACTTC,TRBV19,NA,TRBD1,TRBJ2-7
CATTARGLNEKLFF,TGTGCCACCACCGCCCGGGGGTTGAATGAAAAACTGTTTTTT,TRBV24-1,few,NA,TRBJ1-4
CASSLEWRGGREQYF,TGTGCCAGCAGCTTGGAGTGGCGGGGGGGCCGCGAGCAGTACTTC,TRBV5-6,NA,TRBD2,TRBJ2-7